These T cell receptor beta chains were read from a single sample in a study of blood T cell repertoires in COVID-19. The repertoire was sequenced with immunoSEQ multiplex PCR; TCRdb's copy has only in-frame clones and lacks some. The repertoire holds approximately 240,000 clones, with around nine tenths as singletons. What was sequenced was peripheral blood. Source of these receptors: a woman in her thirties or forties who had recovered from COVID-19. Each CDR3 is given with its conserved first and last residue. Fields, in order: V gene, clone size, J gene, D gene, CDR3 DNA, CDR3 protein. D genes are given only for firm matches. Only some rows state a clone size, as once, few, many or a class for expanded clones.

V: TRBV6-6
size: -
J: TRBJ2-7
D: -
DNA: TGTGCCAGCAGCGCCGGGTCCCTTTTCCACGAGCAGTACTTC
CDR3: CASSAGSLFHEQYF

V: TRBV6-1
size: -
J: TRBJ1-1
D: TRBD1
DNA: TGTGCCAGCAGTGACGATTCCGGGACAGCAGCTTTCTTT
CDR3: CASSDDSGTAAFF

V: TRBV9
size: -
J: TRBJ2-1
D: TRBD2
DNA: TGTGCCAGCAGCGTAGGGGCGGGGACTAGCGGGAGGGAAGGTGAGCAGTTCTTC
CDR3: CASSVGAGTSGREGEQFF

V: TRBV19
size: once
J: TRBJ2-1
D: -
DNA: TGTGCCAGTAGTATACGGGGACTCCCGAATTACAATGAGCAGTTCTTC
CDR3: CASSIRGLPNYNEQFF

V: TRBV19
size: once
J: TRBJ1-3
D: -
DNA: TGTGCCAGTAGTATAGTGCGGGGGGCGACTGGAAACACCATATATTTT
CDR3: CASSIVRGATGNTIYF

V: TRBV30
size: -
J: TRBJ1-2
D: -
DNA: TGTGCCTGGAGTGTAGCGAGTTACGGCTACACCTTC
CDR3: CAWSVASYGYTF

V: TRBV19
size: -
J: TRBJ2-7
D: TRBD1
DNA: TGTGCCAGTAGTATGACAGGGTTAACCTACGAGCAGTACTTC
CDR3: CASSMTGLTYEQYF

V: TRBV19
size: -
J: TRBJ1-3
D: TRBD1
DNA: TGTGCCAGTAGTGACCCTAGGACAGGGGACTACGGAAACACCATATATTTT
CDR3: CASSDPRTGDYGNTIYF

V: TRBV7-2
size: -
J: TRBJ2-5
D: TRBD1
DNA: TGTGCCAGCAGCCAACGGACAGGGTGGAGAGAGTCCCAGTACTTC
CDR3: CASSQRTGWRESQYF

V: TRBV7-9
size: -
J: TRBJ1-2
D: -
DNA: TGTGCCAGCAGCAACAGGGACGGCTTTTATGGCTACACCTTC
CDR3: CASSNRDGFYGYTF

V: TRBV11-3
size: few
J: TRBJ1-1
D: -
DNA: TGTGCCAGCAGCTTCGGGGAAGGCACTGAAGCTTTCTTT
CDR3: CASSFGEGTEAFF

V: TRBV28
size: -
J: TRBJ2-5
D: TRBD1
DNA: TGTGCCAGCAGCTCCCTCGGGACAGCCCAAGAGACCCAGTACTTC
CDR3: CASSSLGTAQETQYF

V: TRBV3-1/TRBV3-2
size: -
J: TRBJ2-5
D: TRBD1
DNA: TGTGCCAGCAGCCCGGACAGGGCGGAGACCCAGTACTTC
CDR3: CASSPDRAETQYF

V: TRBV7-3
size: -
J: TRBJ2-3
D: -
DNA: TGTGCCAGCAGCCGCGACGGGAGCATTTTCCCCACAGATACGCAGTATTTT
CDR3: CASSRDGSIFPTDTQYF

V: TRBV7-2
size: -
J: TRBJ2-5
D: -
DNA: TGTGCCAGCAGCTTAGCCAGGGGAGAGACCCAGTACTTC
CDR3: CASSLARGETQYF

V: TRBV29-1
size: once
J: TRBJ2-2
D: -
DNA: TGCAGCGCCAAACCGGGGGTCAACACCGGGGAGCTGTTTTTT
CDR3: CSAKPGVNTGELFF

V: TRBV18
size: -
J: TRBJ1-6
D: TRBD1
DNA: TGTGCCAGCTCACCCCCGGACAGGGCTGATTCACCCCTCCACTTT
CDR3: CASSPPDRADSPLHF

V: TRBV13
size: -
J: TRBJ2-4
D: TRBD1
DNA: TGTGCCAGCAGCTTAGGAGGGGGCGGGAACATTCAGTACTTC
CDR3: CASSLGGGGNIQYF

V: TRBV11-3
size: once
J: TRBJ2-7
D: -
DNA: TGTGCCAGCAGCTTATACAACTCCTACGAGCAGTACTTC
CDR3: CASSLYNSYEQYF

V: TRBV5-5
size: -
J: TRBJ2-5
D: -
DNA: TGTGCCAGCAGCTTGGGTCCCAGGATGGAAGAGACCCAGTACTTC
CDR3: CASSLGPRMEETQYF

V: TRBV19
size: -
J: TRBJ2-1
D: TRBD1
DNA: TGTGCCAGTAGTATTGGGACAGCCAGAGACAATGAGCAGTTCTTC
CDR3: CASSIGTARDNEQFF

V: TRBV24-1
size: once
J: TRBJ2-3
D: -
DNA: TGTGCCACCAGTGACCAGACACAGAAACTGAGAAATACGCAGTATTTT
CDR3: CATSDQTQKLRNTQYF

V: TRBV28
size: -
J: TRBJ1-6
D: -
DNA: TGTGCCAGCAGTTCCTCCTCGGGGGGGCTAAGTTCACCCCTCCACTTT
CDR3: CASSSSSGGLSSPLHF

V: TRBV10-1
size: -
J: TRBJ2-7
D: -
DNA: TGCGCCAGCAGTGAGAGTGCAGGGCCGAGCTCCTACGAGCAGTACTTC
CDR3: CASSESAGPSSYEQYF

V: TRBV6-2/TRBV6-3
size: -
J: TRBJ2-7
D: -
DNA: TGTGCCAGCAGTTATGACCAGGGACACGGATCCTACGAGCAGTACTTC
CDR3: CASSYDQGHGSYEQYF

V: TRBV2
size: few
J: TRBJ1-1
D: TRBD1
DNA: TGTGCCAGCAATTGGGACAGGGGGCGTAATCCTATGAACACTGAAGCTTTCTTT
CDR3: CASNWDRGRNPMNTEAFF

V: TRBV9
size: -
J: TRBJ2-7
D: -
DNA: TGTGCCAGCAGCGTAGAGGACAACCCCTACGAGCAGTACTTC
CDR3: CASSVEDNPYEQYF

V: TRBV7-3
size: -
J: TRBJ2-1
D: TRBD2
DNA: TGTGCCAGCAGCTCCAGACTAGCGGGGCGGGATGAGCAGTTCTTC
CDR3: CASSSRLAGRDEQFF

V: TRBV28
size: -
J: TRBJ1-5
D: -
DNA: TGTGCCAGCAGTCCTTTGGGGCAACCTTATAGCAATCAGCCCCAGCATTTT
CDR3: CASSPLGQPYSNQPQHF

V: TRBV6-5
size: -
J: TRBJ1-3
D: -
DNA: TGTGCCAGCAGTTACTCGAGGTTTCTGGGAAACACCATATATTTT
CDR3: CASSYSRFLGNTIYF

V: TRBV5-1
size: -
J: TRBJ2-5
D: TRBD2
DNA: TGCGCCAGCAGCTTGTGGGCTAGCGGTAAAGAGACCCAGTACTTC
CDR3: CASSLWASGKETQYF

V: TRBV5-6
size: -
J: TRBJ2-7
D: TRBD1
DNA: TGTGCCAGCAGCCTACAGGGGGCCACCAATAAGGGGTACTTC
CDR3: CASSLQGATNKGYF

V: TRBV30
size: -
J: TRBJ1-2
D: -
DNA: TGTGCCTGGAGTGTAGGGGGTAGCTATGGCTACACCTTC
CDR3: CAWSVGGSYGYTF

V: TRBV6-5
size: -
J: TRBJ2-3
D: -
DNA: TGTGCCAGCAGTTACAGACGGGTCACAGATACGCAGTATTTT
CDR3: CASSYRRVTDTQYF

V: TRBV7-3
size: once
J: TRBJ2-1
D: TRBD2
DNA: TGTGCCAGCAGCCTCCCGACTAGCGGGCGCGGCAACAATGAGCAGTTCTTC
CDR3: CASSLPTSGRGNNEQFF

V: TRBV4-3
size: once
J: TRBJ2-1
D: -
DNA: TGCGCCAGCAGCCCGACCTTGGGACAAACTATCTACAATGAGCAGTTCTTC
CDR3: CASSPTLGQTIYNEQFF

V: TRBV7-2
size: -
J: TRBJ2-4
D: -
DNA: TGTGCCAGCAGCCCCGAAAGCGGAGTACTAGCCAAAAACATTCAGTACTTC
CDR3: CASSPESGVLAKNIQYF

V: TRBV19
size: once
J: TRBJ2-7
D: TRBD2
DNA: TGTGCCAGTAGTATTACTCGGACTAGCGGGGGGAGCTCCTACGAGCAGTACTTC
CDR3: CASSITRTSGGSSYEQYF

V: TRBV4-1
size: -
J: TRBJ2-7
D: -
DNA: TGCGCCAGCAGCCGGAGACCCGCCTACGAGCAGTACTTC
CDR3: CASSRRPAYEQYF

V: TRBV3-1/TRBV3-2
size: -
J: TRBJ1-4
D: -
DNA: TGTGCCAGCAGCCAGGTGGTATCAGAAAATGCAACTAATGAAAAACTGTTTTTT
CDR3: CASSQVVSENATNEKLFF

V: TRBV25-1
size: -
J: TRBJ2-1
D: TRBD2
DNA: TGTGCCAGCAGTGACAGGGAGGGGAGCAATGAGCAGTTCTTC
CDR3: CASSDREGSNEQFF

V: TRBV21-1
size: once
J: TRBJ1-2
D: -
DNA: TGTGCCAGCAGCAAACCCGCCGAGGAAAGACAGGGAAACGGCTACACCTTC
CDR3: CASSKPAEERQGNGYTF

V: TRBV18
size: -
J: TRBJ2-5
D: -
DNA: TGTGCCAGCTCACCTATCCAAGAGACCCAGTACTTC
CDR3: CASSPIQETQYF

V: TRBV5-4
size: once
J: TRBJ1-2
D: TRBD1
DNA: TGTGCCAGCAGCTTTTGGGACAGACGTAACTATGGCTACACCTTC
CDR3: CASSFWDRRNYGYTF

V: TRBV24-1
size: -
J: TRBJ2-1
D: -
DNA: TGTGCCACCAGTGATTCTGGAGCCTCCTACAATGAGCAGTTCTTC
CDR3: CATSDSGASYNEQFF

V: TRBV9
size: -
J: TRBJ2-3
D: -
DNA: TGTGCCAGCAGCGTAGGGATAGGGGGTTCGGGCACAGATACGCAGTATTTT
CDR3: CASSVGIGGSGTDTQYF

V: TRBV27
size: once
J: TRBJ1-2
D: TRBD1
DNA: TGTGCCAGCAGTTCCGAACGCGGGACAGGTGGCGACTATGGCTACACCTTC
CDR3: CASSSERGTGGDYGYTF

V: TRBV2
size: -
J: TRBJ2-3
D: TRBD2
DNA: TGTGCCAGCAGTCTGCTAGCGGGGGGGCAAACAGATACGCAGTATTTT
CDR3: CASSLLAGGQTDTQYF

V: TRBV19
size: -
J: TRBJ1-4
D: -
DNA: TGTGCCAGTAGTCCCAGGAAAACAACTAATGAAAAACTGTTTTTT
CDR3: CASSPRKTTNEKLFF

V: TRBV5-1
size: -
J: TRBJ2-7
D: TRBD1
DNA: TGCGCCAGCAGCCTACAGGGGGCGCCTAACGAGCAGTACTTC
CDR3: CASSLQGAPNEQYF

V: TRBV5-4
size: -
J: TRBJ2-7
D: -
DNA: TGTGCCAGCAGCTTTAGGGGAGGAAGATACGAGCAGTACTTC
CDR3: CASSFRGGRYEQYF

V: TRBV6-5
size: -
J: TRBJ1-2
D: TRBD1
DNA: TGTGCCAGCAGTTCTGGTAGACAGGGGAACTATGGCTACACCTTC
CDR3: CASSSGRQGNYGYTF

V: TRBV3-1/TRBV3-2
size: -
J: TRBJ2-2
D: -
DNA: TGTGCCAGCAGCCAAGATAGTACCCGGGGGATGGTGACCGGGGAGCTGTTTTTT
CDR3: CASSQDSTRGMVTGELFF

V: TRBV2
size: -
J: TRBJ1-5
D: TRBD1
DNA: TGTGCCAGCAGTGGGTCTGGGACAGGGCGAATCTATAGCAATCAGCCCCAGCATTTT
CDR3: CASSGSGTGRIYSNQPQHF

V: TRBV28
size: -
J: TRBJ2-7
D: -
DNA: TGTGCCAGCAGTCCCCAGGGACGGCGGCGGGGTGGGTTCGAGCAGTACTTC
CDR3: CASSPQGRRRGGFEQYF